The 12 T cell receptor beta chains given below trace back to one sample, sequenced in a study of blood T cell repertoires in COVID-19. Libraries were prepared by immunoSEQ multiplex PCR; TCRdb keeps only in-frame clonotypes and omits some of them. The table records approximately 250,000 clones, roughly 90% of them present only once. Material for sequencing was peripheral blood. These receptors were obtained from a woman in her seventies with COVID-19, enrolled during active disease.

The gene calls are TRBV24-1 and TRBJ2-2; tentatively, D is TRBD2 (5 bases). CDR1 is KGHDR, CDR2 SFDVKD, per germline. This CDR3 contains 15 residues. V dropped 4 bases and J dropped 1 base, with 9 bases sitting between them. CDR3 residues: CATSDPGWNTGELFF. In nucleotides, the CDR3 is TGTGCCACCAGTGACCCGGGATGGAACACCGGGGAGCTGTTTTTT.

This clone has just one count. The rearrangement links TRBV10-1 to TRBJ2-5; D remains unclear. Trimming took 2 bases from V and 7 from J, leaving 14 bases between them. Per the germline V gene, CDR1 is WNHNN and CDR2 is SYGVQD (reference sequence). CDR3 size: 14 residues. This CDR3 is CASSEIVGRGTQYF. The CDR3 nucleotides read TGCGCCAGCAGTGAGATAGTGGGCCGTGGGACCCAGTACTTC.

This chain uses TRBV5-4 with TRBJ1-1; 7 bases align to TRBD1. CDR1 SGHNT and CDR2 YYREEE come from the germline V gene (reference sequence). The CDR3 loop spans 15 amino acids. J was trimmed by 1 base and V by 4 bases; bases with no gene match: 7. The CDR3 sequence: CASSRPWTGNTEAFF. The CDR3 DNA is TGTGCCAGCAGCCGACCCTGGACAGGGAACACTGAAGCTTTCTTT.

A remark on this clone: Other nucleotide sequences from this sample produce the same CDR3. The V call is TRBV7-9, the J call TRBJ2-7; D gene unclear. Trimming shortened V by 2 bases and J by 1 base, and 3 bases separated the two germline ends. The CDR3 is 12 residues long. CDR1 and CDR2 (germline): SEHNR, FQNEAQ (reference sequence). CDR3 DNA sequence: TGTGCCAGCAGCTTATCTTCCTACGAGCAGTACTTC. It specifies CASSLSSYEQYF.

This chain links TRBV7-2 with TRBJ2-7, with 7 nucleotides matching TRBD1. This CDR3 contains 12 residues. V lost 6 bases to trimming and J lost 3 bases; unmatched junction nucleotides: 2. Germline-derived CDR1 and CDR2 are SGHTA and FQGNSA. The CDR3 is CASSRTGYEQYF. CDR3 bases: TGTGCCAGCAGTCGGACAGGCTACGAGCAGTACTTC.

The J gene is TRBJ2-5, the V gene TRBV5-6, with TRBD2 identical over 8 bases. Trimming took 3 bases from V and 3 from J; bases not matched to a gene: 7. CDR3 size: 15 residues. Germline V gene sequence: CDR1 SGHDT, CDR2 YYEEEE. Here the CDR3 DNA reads TGTGCCAGCAGCTCGTATGGCGGGGGGAAAGAGACCCAGTACTTC. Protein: CASSSYGGGKETQYF.

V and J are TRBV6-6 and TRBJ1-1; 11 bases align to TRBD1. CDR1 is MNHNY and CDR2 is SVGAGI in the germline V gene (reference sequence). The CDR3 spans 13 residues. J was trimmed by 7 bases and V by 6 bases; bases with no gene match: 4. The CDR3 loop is CASSGTGGGEAFF. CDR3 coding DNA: TGTGCCAGCAGCGGGACAGGGGGGGGTGAAGCTTTCTTT.

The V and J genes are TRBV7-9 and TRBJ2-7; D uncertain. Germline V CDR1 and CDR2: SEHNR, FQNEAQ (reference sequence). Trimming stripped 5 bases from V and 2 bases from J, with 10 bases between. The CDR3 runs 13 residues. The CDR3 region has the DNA TGTGCCAGCAGCGGAGACGGAACCTACGAGCAGTACTTC. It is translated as CASSGDGTYEQYF.

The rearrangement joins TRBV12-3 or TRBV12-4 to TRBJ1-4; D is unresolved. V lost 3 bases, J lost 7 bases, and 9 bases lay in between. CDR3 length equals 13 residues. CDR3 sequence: CASSFRGFEKLFF. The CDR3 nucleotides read TGTGCCAGCAGTTTTCGGGGTTTTGAAAAACTGTTTTTT.

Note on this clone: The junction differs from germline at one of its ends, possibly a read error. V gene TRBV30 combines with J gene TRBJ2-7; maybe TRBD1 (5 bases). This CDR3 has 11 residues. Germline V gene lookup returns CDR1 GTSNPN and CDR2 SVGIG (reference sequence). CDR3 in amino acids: CAWSVGSSRGF. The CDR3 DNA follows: TGTGCCTGGAGTGTAGGATCCTCAAGGGGTTTC.

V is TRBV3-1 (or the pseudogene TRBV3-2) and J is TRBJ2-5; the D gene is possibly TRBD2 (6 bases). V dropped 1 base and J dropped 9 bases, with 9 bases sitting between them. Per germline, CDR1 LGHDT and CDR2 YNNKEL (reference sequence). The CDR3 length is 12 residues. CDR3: CASSQVAEAQYF. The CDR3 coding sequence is TGTGCCAGCAGCCAAGTAGCGGAGGCCCAGTACTTC.

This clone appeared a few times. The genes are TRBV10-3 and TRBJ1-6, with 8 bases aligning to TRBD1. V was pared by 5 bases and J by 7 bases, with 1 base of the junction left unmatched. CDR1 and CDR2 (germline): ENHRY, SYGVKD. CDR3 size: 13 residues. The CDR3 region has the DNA TGTGCCATCAGTCGGGACAGGAATTCACCCCTCCACTTT. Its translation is CAISRDRNSPLHF.